This T cell receptor beta chain came from a study of cytomegalovirus exposure and HLA in healthy donors. The study ran its PCR with 60 Vbeta and 13 Jbeta primers. TCRdb keeps only in-frame clones here, not all; method: immunoSEQ multiplex PCR. This repertoire shows 110,000 or so clones, over 75% found once; its top ten account for around 2.6%. Study-wide results and limits: Serostatus for CMV was the only available immune exposure information. Owing to their indistinguishability, certain V segments, notably TRBV6-2 and TRBV6-3, were excluded. Most subjects' HLA-A and HLA-B alleles were reportedly predicted from TCR beta sequences. Within a later analysis, the majority of CMV-associated TCR beta chains appeared HLA-restricted.

A remark on this clone: Its antigen is not identified.

CDR3 length: 14 amino acids. V shed 5 bases and J shed 1 base, with 9 bases lying between them. Germline V gives CDR1 MNHEY, CDR2 SVGAGI. The sample taken for sequencing was PBMCs. This chain links TRBV6-5 with TRBJ1-5; D is perhaps TRBD1 (5 bases). The receptor was derived from a woman younger than 30 in good health and CMV-seronegative. In nucleotides, the CDR3 is TGTGCCAGCAGTCCCAGGGCCAGCAATCAGCCCCAGCATTTT. Amino acids: CASSPRASNQPQHF.